The sequence of this T cell receptor beta chain was determined in a study of CD8+CD57+ T cells in acquired aplastic anemia. Study overall: Sorted CD4+ and CD8+ cells gave a mean 3.2 ug DNA, range about 0.19 to 27.4 ug.

Worth noting for this clonotype: The antigen remains unidentified.

The sequenced patients had an expansion of CD8+CD57+ cells seen by flow cytometry. Whole-study results and caveats: Patients and controls turned out to have roughly 30 CD8+ CDR3 sequences in common. Simpson's diversity of CD8+ cells was not significantly different in patients compared with controls.

Germline CDR1 SGHDN, CDR2 FVKESK. CDR3 size: 16 residues. J was trimmed by 5 bases and V by 1 base; bases with no gene match: 7. The template for TCR beta VDJ and CDR3 sequence profiling was genomic DNA. TCRdb reanalysed the reads using MiXCR and keeps one entry per CDR3 protein. This sample has 150,000 to 200,000 distinct CDR3 sequences, with less than 60% found just once. This chain connects TRBV14 to TRBJ2-2; 7 nucleotides agree with TRBD1. This TCR was sampled from a human donor with aplastic anemia. The material sequenced was sorted CD4+, CD8+, or CD8+CD57+ T cells (not recorded which) from PBMCs. This CDR3 reads CASSQGAGGVTGELFF. The CDR3 nucleotides read TGTGCCAGCAGCCAAGGGGCAGGGGGAGTGACCGGGGAGCTGTTTTTT.